One T cell receptor (beta chain) is described in this entry. Assay: immunoSEQ multiplex PCR; the TCRdb copy retains only in-frame clones and omits some. The profile covers 15,000 to 20,000 clones, with around 81% appearing a single time and around 3.1% taken by the ten largest. CDR1 is SNHLY, CDR2 FYNNEI, per germline. After removal of 7 bases from V and 1 base from J, the junction contained 7 bases not matched to a gene. The CDR3 sequence is 14 residues long. The entry originates in a study of PD-1 blockade in mismatch repair-deficient tumors. This chain joins TRBV2 and TRBJ2-7; 7 bases fit TRBD2. The sequence was collected from an adult with mismatch repair-deficient cancer. This specimen was PBMCs, taken 4 weeks after starting pembrolizumab. CDR3 in amino acids: CASKAGLSSYEQYF. In nucleotides, the CDR3 is TGTGCCAGCAAGGCGGGACTAAGTTCCTACGAGCAGTACTTC.